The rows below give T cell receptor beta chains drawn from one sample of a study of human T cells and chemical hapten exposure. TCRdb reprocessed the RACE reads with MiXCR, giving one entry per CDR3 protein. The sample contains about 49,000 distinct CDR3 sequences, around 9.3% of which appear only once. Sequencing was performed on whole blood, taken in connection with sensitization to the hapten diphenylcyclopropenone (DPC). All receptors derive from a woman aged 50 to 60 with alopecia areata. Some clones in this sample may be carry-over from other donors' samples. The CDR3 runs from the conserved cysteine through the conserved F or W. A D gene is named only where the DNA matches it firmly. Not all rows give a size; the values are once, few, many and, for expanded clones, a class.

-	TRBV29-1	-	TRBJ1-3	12	TGCAGCGTTGAGCAGCCTGGAAACACCATATATTTT	CSVEQPGNTIYF
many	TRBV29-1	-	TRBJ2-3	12	TGCAGCGTTGAAATTGGTGCAGATACGCAGTATTTT	CSVEIGADTQYF
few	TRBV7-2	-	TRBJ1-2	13	TGTGCCAGCAGCACGCGGCAAGCCCTAGGCTACACCTTC	CASSTRQALGYTF
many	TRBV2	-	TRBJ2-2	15	TGTGCCAGCAAGGATTCGGGGGGCAACACCGGGGAGCTGTTTTTT	CASKDSGGNTGELFF
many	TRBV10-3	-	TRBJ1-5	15	TGTGCCATCAGTCCCGGTGGGGGTGTGGGCCAGCCCCAGCATTTT	CAISPGGGVGQPQHF
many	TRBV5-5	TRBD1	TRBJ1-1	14	TGTGCCAGCAGCCTAGGACAGGGGATCCCTGAAGCTTTCTTT	CASSLGQGIPEAFF
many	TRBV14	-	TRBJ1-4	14	TGTGCCAGCAGCCGACAGACAACTAATGAAAAACTGTTTTTT	CASSRQTTNEKLFF
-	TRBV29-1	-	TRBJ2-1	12	TGCAGCGCCAGCCTCTCCTACAATGAGCAGTTCTTC	CSASLSYNEQFF
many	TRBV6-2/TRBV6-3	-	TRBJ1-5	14	TGTGCCAGCAGCCAACAGGGAGGCCATCAGCCCCAGCATTTT	CASSQQGGHQPQHF
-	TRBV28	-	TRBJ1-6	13	TGTGCCAGTAATGCCCAGTATAATTCACCCCTCCACTTT	CASNAQYNSPLHF
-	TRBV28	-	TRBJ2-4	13	TGTGCCAGCAGTTTAGACACCCCTGGCATTCAGTACTTC	CASSLDTPGIQYF
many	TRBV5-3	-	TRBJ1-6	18	TGTGCCAGAAGCTTGGAGGAAAGGGGGAGCTCCTATAATTCACCCCTCCACTTT	CARSLEERGSSYNSPLHF
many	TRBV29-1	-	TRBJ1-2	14	TGCAGCGTTGCGGCTTCACCCAGGTCTAATGGCTACACCTTC	CSVAASPRSNGYTF
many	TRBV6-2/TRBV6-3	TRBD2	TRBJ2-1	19	TGTGCCAGCAGCTGGAGATGGCGGGAGAGAGGGAGCTCCTACAATGAGCAGTTCTTC	CASSWRWRERGSSYNEQFF
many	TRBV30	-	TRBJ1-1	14	TGTGCCTGGAGTGTAGCCCAGACGAAAACTGAAGCTTTCTTT	CAWSVAQTKTEAFF
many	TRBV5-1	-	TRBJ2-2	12	TGCGCCAGCAGCCCCCACATCGGGGAGCTGTTTTTT	CASSPHIGELFF
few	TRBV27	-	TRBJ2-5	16	TGTGCCAGCAGTTCTTACTCGGCAGGGACCCAAGAGACCCAGTACTTC	CASSSYSAGTQETQYF
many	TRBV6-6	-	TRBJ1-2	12	TGTGCCAGCAGTAAACAGGGCCCTGGCTACACCTTC	CASSKQGPGYTF
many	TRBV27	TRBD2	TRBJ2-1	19	TGTGCCAGCAGTTTATGGGGGGTGGTGGGAGCGGGAGGATACAATGAGCAGTTCTTC	CASSLWGVVGAGGYNEQFF
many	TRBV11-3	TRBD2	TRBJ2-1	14	TGTGCCAGCAGCGCTAGCGGGAGGGCCACTGAGCAGTTCTTC	CASSASGRATEQFF
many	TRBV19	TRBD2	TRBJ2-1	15	TGTGCCAGTAGTTCATGGGGGACTACTAACAATGAGCAGTTCTTC	CASSSWGTTNNEQFF
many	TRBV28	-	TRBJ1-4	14	TGTGCCAGCAGTCTCGAAGGCGGAAAAGAAAAACTGTTTTTT	CASSLEGGKEKLFF
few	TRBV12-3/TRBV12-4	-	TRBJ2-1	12	TGTGCCAGCAGTTTACCATCTGGTGAGCAGTTCTTC	CASSLPSGEQFF
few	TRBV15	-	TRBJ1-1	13	TGTGCCACCAGCAGACATGGGAGCGGTGAAGCTTTCTTT	CATSRHGSGEAFF
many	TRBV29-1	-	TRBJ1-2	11	TGCAGCGTTGAAGGCGGGGATGGCTACACCTTC	CSVEGGDGYTF
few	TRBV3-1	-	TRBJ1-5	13	TGTGCCAGCAGCCATGGGAATAATCAGCCCCAGCATTTT	CASSHGNNQPQHF
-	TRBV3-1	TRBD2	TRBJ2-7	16	TGTGCCAGCAGCAGCGGACTAGCGGGAAGAAAAAACGAGCAGTACTTC	CASSSGLAGRKNEQYF
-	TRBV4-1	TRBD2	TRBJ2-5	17	TGCGCCAGCAGCCAGGGCCGGACTAGCGGGAGTTTAGAGACCCAGTACTTC	CASSQGRTSGSLETQYF
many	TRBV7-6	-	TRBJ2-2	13	TGTGCCAGCCGGAGGCGCGGCACCGGGGAGCTGTTTTTT	CASRRRGTGELFF
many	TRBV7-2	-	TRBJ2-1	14	TGTGCCAGCAGCCCCCAATGGGCGGGCAATGAGCAGTTCTTC	CASSPQWAGNEQFF
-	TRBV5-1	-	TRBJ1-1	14	TGCGCCAGCAGCACGGGACTGACGAACACTGAAGCTTTCTTT	CASSTGLTNTEAFF
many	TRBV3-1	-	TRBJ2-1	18	TGTGCCAGCAGCCCCCCTACATCCGGGGGCGGCTCCTACAATGAGCAGTTCTTC	CASSPPTSGGGSYNEQFF
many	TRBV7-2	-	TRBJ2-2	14	TGTGCCAGCAGCCGGGAGTGGGGTGGCGGGGAGCTGTTTTTT	CASSREWGGGELFF
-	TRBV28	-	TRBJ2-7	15	TGTGCCAGCAGTTTATGGGACGAGAGCTCCTACGAGCAGTACTTC	CASSLWDESSYEQYF
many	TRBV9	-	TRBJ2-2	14	TGTGCCAGCAGCGCGACGGGGAACACCGGGGAGCTGTTTTTT	CASSATGNTGELFF
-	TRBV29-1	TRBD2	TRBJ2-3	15	TGCAGCGTAGCATTGGTGGGCGGGGGAACAGATACGCAGTATTTT	CSVALVGGGTDTQYF
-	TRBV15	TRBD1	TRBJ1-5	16	TGTGCCACCAGCAGGACCGGACAGGGAGGTAATCAGCCCCAGCATTTT	CATSRTGQGGNQPQHF
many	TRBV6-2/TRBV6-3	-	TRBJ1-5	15	TGTGCCAGCAGTTATGGAGCTTATAGCAATCAGCCCCAGCATTTT	CASSYGAYSNQPQHF
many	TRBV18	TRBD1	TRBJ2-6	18	TGTGCCAGCTCACCCAGGACAGGGACTCTCTCTGGGGCCAACGTCCTGACTTTC	CASSPRTGTLSGANVLTF
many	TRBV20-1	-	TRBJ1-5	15	TGCAGTGCTGCCTGGGCCTCGGAGGGAGGTCAGCCCCAGCATTTT	CSAAWASEGGQPQHF
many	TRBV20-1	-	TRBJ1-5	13	TGCAGTGCTGGGGGAGGGGGGATTGGGCCCCAGCATTTT	CSAGGGGIGPQHF